This TCR beta chain was obtained from a study of CD8 T cells in Susac syndrome (dated by TCRdb to the late 2010s). Notes on the research overall: Of the Susac syndrome patients who were sequenced, under ten were in clinical remission while roughly six had clinically active disease. Whether CD8+ T cell activation and differentiation in Susac syndrome was antigen driven was tested using repertoire sequencing. Susac syndrome patients were therapy-naive, on corticosteroids (some also receiving IVIg), or on IVIg alone at blood withdrawal. The full study reports these points: In patients with Susac syndrome, the CD4+ T cell repertoire showed no detectable clonal expansion. The TCR sequencing and HLA analysis was acknowledged to have included a relatively small number of individuals.

The table lists this clonotype with a count of one. Which antigen it targets is not known. No much larger clone exists at a distance of one base, and base qualities are not known. A lone read gives weak evidence. RNA was extracted with the RNeasy kit and roughly 0.45 to 1 ug was reverse transcribed using random hexamers. The immunoSEQ multiplex PCR assay, which covers 54 Vbeta and 13 Jbeta segments, was used to amplify TCR beta CDR3 regions. PCR amplification bias was corrected using a synthetic template baseline for primer optimization and computational correction. On the study's bioinformatics: Reads were assigned to V, D and J genes according to IMGT and analyzed in immunoSEQ Analyzer, with only productive sequences retained. Clonality was calculated as one minus the Shannon entropy normalized by log2 of the number of productive unique sequences. Public and private clones were assessed among the 100 most prevalent clones of each patient and control. Clones were defined as Susac-specific if absent from the healthy and MS cohorts, from approximately 1,100 published viral clones and from other ImmuneACCESS disease sequences. The raw public reads went through TCRdb reprocessing: fastp at Q25, MiXCR clone calling, in-frame beta chains kept. Every distinct CDR3 protein forms one entry, paired with its most common genes and DNA. It is TCRdb's table, rather than the study itself, that gives the V and J calls and clone size. The sample table holds about 180,000 distinct CDR3 sequences, of which around 94% were seen once. Around 0.094% of the sample is held by the ten biggest clonotypes.

CDR1 DFQATT and CDR2 SNEGSKA were looked up in the germline V gene (reference sequence). The CDR3 covers 10 residues, taking in both the cysteine and the phenylalanine. Kept here is only the CDR3 DNA, which spans 30 bases and is read in frame from base 1. The V end loses 7 bases and the J end loses 6 bases, and a stretch of 9 bases separates them. Peripheral blood CD8+ and CD4+ T cells from healthy donors, Susac syndrome patients and multiple sclerosis patients were profiled by high-throughput TCR beta sequencing. Susac syndrome patients met recently defined diagnostic criteria for definite or probable disease. Bulk CD8+ and CD4+ T cells were purified magnetically by negative isolation, whereas CD8+ TEMRA cells were enriched by FACS. Blood was drawn into EDTA tubes, processed within 24 hours, and PBMCs were isolated by density gradient centrifugation. PBMCs intended for TCR sequencing were cryopreserved in liquid nitrogen and were subsequently thawed in a 37 degrees C water bath. Purity of sorted or isolated CD4+, CD8+ and CD8+ TEMRA cells was at least 90%.

Here the chain combines TRBV20-1 and TRBJ1-1; TRBD1 is a weak D gene call, 6 bases matching. The source is a human donor with Susac syndrome. Sequenced sample: CD4+ T cells from PBMCs. The DNA sequence is as follows: TGCAGTGGGCAGGGGCCTGAAGCTTTCTTT. Its translation is CSGQGPEAFF.